The source of this T cell receptor beta chain is a study of cytomegalovirus exposure and HLA in healthy donors. Study-level findings and limits: In a later analysis, HLA-associated beta chains showed higher expansion and lower generation probabilities than comparable chains. Earlier analysis yielded a pattern in which most TCR beta V segments were productive about 87% or about 30% of the time.

Trimming at V came to 6 bases and at J to 7 bases, leaving 5 bases not matched to a gene. The germline gives CDR1 LNHDA, CDR2 SQIVND (reference sequence). The CDR3 length is 13 residues. With regard to this clone: Its antigen remains unidentified.

Healthy bone marrow donors supplied every sample. Donors were ostensibly healthy at sampling, although undocumented immune exposures were probable. The study ran its PCR with 60 Vbeta and 13 Jbeta primers. Clones were sequenced by immunoSEQ multiplex PCR, and TCRdb holds only the in-frame ones, with some missing. The data hold roughly 250,000 clones, with roughly two thirds observed a single time. This receptor was identified in a female donor in good health and CMV-seronegative. The sequenced material came from PBMCs. V is TRBV19 and J is TRBJ2-1; 8 nucleotides agree with TRBD2. This chain's CDR3 is CASSREGRNEQFF. The CDR3 coding sequence is TGTGCCAGTAGCCGGGAGGGCCGTAATGAGCAGTTCTTC.